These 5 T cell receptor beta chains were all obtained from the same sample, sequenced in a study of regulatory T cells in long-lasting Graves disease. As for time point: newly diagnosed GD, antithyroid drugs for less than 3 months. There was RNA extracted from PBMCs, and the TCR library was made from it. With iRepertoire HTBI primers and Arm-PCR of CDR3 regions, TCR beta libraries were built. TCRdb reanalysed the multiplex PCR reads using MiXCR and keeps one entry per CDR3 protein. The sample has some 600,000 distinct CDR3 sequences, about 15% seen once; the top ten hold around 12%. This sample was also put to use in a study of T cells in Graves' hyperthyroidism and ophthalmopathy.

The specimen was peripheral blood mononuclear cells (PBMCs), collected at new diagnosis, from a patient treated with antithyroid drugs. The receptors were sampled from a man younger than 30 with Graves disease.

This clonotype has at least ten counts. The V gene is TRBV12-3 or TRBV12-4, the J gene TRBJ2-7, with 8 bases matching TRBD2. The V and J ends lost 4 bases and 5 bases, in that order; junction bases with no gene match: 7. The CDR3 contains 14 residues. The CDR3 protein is CASSYGAGANEQYF. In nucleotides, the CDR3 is TGTGCCAGCAGTTACGGAGCGGGAGCTAACGAGCAGTACTTC.

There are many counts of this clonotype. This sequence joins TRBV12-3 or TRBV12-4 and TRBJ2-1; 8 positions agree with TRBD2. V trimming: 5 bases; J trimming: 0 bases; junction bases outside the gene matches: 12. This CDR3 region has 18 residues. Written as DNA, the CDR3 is TGTGCCAGCAGTCCGGTTAGCCCCGGGACTAGCTCCTACAATGAGCAGTTCTTC. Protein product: CASSPVSPGTSSYNEQFF.

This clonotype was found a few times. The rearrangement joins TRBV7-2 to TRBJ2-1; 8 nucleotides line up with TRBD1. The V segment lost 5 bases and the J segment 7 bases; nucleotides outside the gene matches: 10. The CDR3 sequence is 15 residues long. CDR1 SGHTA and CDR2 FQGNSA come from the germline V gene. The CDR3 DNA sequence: TGTGCCAGCAGCCCACAGGGGGTTAGGGTGAATGAGCAGTTCTTC. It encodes CASSPQGVRVNEQFF.

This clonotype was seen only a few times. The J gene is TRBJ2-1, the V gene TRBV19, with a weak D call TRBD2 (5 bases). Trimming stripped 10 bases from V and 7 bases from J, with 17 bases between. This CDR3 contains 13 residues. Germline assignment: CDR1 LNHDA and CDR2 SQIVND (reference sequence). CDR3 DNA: TGTGCCACTCGCGGACTCCCCGGGAATGAGCAGTTCTTC. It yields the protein CATRGLPGNEQFF.

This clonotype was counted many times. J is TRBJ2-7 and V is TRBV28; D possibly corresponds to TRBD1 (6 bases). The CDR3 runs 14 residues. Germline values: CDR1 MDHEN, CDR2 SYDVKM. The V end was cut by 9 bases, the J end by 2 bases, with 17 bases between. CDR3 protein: CASSDRDTTYEQYF. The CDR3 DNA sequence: TGTGCCAGTAGCGACCGGGACACCACCTACGAGCAGTACTTC.